The clone carrying this T cell receptor beta chain appeared once. Antigen specificity is unknown. The sample belongs to a study of lymphopenia after photon versus proton radiotherapy. Broader study findings: A bigger post-nadir fall in TCR diversity correlated inversely with survival time in deceased patients. Authors raise, but do not show, better survival with proton therapy.

From germline, CDR1 is SGHDT and CDR2 YYEEEE. V lost 0 bases and J lost 9; bases outside the gene matches: 7. The CDR3 is made up of 16 amino acids. Here immunoSEQ multiplex PCR was the method, and the copy in TCRdb shows in-frame clones only, minus some. The profile shows roughly 45,000 clones, roughly 85% of them singletons. The material was peripheral blood, obtained from a patient treated with photon-based radiotherapy. The TCR comes from a middle-aged man with gastric cancer. The chain carries TRBV5-6 and TRBJ1-6; 9 bases fit TRBD1. Here the CDR3 reads CASSLGDRARFSPLHF. The DNA of the CDR3 is TGTGCCAGCAGCTTGGGGGACAGGGCACGGTTTTCACCCCTCCACTTT.